Given below is one T cell receptor (beta chain) in context. The antigen is not known. This sample is drawn from a study of CD4 T cells in relation to SARS-CoV-2 and coronaviruses. Sorted naive or memory CD4+ cells met CEF peptides for roughly 10 days. The CDR3 loop spans 17 amino acids. Deletions cut 1 base from V and 5 bases from J, with 15 bases between. Germline V gene data show CDR1 as SGHTA and CDR2 as FQGNSA. The method was immunoSEQ multiplex PCR; TCRdb's version includes in-frame clones alone and lacks a portion of them. The table lists fewer than 45,000 clones, under 90% of them singletons. The sample was naive CD4+ T cells from PBMCs, cultured in vitro. Stated subset: naive CD4+ T cells isolated by negative enrichment. The clonotype was recovered from an adult with COVID-19. The J gene is TRBJ1-6, the V gene TRBV7-2, with D perhaps TRBD1 (5 bases). For the CDR3, the DNA is TGTGCCAGCAGCTTAGACTGGGGCGGATACGATAATTCACCCCTCCACTTT. Translating it yields CASSLDWGGYDNSPLHF.